The TCR beta chain described here comes from a study of tissue T cells after allogeneic stem cell transplantation. Noted time point: mouse harvest day 14 after allogeneic transplant. Tail vein injection delivered 10^7 T-cell-depleted bone marrow cells and 10^6 splenic CD5+ T cells. B6 (H2b) cells into BALB/c (H2d) mice; tissues taken at day 7 or 14. Study-wide results and caveats: Some tissue clones might be persisting host cells; their alloreactivity or antigen specificity was not determined. Tissue-detected TCR repertoire was only partly captured by blood and spleen T cells.

The CDR3 spans 13 residues. The V gene end was trimmed by 6 bases and the J gene end by 7 bases; junction bases not matched to a gene: 5. Germline CDR1 is KGHPV and CDR2 is FQNQEV (reference sequence). Profiling relied on immunoSEQ multiplex PCR, and the TCRdb table lists in-frame clones only, not all of them. This table holds around 3,100 clones, about 50% found once. For this clone: What it binds is unknown. Gene labels here are mouse ones. Read coverage stops 1 residue before the CDR3 terminus; the germline J gene supplies the remainder.

The TCR sequence derives from a female BALB/c mouse given C57BL/6 T cells with graft-versus-host disease after an allogeneic hematopoietic cell transplant. Sequenced: lymph node tissue. This rearrangement joins TRBV26 to TRBJ2-7; 11 nucleotides match TRBD1. This chain's CDR3 is CASRRTGGREQYF. CDR3 bases read: TGTGCCAGCAGGCGGACAGGGGGCCGGGAACAGTAC.